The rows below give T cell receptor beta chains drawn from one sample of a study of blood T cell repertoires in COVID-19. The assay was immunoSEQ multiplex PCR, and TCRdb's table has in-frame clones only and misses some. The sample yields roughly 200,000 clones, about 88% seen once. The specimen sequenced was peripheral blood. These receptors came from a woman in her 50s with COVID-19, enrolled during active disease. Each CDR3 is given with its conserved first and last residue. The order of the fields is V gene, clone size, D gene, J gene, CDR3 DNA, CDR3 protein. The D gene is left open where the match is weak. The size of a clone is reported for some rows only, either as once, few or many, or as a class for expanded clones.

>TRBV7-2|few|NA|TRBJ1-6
TGTGCCAGCAGCGGTCAGTCTAATTCACCCCTCCACTTT
CASSGQSNSPLHF
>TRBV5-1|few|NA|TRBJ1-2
TGCGCCAGCAGCTCACAGGGAGGCTACACCTTC
CASSSQGGYTF
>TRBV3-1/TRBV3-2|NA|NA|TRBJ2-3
TGTGCCAGCAGCTTTAATCGGTTAGCCCCAGATACGCAGTATTTT
CASSFNRLAPDTQYF
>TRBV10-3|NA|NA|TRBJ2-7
TGTGCCATCAGTGAGGTAGGGGCGAGCGACGAGCAGTACTTC
CAISEVGASDEQYF
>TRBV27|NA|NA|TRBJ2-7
TGTGCCAGCCCCGGACAGTTAGCTCATCCCTACGAGCAGTACTTC
CASPGQLAHPYEQYF
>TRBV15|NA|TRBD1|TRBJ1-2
TGTGCCACCAGCTACGGACAGGGAAGGGATGGCTACACCTTC
CATSYGQGRDGYTF
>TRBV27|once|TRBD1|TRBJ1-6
TGTGCCAGCAGTTTATTGGGATTTGGGGGACAGGGATCACCCCTCCACTTT
CASSLLGFGGQGSPLHF
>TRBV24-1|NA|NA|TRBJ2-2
TGTGCCACCAGACAGGACAACACCGGGGAGCTGTTTTTT
CATRQDNTGELFF
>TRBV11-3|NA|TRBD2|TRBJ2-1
TGTGCCAGCAGCTTTCGATCGGGACTAGCGGGGGATGAGCAGTTCTTC
CASSFRSGLAGDEQFF
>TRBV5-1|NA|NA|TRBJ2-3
TGCGCCAGCAGACGGGGTCCCCAAACCGCAGATACGCAGTATTTT
CASRRGPQTADTQYF
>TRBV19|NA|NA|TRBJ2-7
TGTGCCAGTAGTATAGACCCTCGCGAGCAGTACTTC
CASSIDPREQYF
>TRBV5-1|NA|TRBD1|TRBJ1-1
TGCGCCAGCAGCTTGCCTCGGGACAGGGGGCTTAGAGGGAACACTGAAGCTTTCTTT
CASSLPRDRGLRGNTEAFF
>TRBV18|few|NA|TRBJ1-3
TGTGCCAGCTCACTGACCGGGACAAAAGGAAACACCATATATTTT
CASSLTGTKGNTIYF
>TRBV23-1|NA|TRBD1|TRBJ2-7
TGCGCCAGCAGTCAATCGCCCGACGGGACAGGTCCCATCTACGAGCAGTACTTC
CASSQSPDGTGPIYEQYF
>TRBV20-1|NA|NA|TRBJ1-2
TGCAGTGCTAGAAGACATCAGGGCTACACCTTC
CSARRHQGYTF
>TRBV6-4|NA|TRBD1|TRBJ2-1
TGTGCCAGCAGTGACTCCGGACAGGGCCTAGGATACAATGAGCAGTTCTTC
CASSDSGQGLGYNEQFF
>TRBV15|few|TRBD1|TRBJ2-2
TGTGCCACCAGCCTCGACAGGGGGCAGGTAAAGGAGCTGTTTTTT
CATSLDRGQVKELFF
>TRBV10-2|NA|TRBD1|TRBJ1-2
TGCGCCAGCAGCGCCTGGACAGGGGGCGTCTATGGCTACACCTTC
CASSAWTGGVYGYTF
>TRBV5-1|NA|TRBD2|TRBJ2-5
TGCGCCAGCAGCTTGGCCGGGACTAGCGGGGGGTATCAAGAGACCCAGTACTTC
CASSLAGTSGGYQETQYF